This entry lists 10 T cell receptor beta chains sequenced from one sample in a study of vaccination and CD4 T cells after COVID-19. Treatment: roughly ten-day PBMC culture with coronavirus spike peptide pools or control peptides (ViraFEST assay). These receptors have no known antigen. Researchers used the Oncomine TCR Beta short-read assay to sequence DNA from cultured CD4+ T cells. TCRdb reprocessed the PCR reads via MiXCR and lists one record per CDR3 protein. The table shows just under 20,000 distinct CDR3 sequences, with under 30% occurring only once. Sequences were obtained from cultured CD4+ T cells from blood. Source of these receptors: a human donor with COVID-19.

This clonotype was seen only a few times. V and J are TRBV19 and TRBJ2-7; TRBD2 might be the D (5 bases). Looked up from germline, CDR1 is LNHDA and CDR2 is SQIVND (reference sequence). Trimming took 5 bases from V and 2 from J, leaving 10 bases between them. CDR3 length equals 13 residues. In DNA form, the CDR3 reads TGTGCCAGTAGTCTCCGGGGTACCTACGAGCAGTACTTC. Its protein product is CASSLRGTYEQYF.

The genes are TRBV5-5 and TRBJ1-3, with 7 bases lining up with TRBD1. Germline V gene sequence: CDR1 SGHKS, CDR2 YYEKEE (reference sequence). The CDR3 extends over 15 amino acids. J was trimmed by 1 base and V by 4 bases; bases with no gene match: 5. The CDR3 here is CASSRETGSGNTIYF. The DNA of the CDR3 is TGTGCCAGCAGCCGAGAGACAGGGTCTGGAAACACCATATATTTT.

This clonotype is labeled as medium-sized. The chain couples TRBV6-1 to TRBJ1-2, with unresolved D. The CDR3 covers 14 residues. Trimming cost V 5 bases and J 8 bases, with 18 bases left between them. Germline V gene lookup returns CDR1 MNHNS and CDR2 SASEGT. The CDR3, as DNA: TGTGCCAGCAGTAAATCCCGAGGTAGTACAGGCTACACCTTC. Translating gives CASSKSRGSTGYTF.

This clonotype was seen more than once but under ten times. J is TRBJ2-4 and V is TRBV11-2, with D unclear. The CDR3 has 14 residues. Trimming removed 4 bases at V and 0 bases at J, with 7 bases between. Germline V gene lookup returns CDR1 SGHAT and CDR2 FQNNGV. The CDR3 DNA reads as TGTGCCAGCAGCTCCCGACTAGCCAAAAACATTCAGTACTTC. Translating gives CASSSRLAKNIQYF.

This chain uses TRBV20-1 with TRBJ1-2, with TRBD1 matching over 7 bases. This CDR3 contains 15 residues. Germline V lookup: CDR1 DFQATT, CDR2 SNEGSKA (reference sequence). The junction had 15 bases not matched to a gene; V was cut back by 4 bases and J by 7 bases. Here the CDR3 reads CSANGLTAGGSGYTF. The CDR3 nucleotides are TGCAGTGCTAATGGCCTGACGGCAGGGGGAAGTGGCTACACCTTC.

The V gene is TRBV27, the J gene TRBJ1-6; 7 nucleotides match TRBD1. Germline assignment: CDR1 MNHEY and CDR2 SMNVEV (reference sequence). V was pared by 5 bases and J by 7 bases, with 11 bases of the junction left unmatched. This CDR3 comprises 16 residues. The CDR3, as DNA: TGTGCCAGCAGTCCCGCAGACAGGGCCAGAAATTCACCCCTCCACTTT. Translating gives CASSPADRARNSPLHF.

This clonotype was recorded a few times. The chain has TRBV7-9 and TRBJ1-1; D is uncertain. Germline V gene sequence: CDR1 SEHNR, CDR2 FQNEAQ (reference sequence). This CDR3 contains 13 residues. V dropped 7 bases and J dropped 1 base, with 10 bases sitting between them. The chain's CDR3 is CASNWNSNTEAFF. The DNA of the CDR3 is TGTGCCAGCAACTGGAATTCGAACACTGAAGCTTTCTTT.

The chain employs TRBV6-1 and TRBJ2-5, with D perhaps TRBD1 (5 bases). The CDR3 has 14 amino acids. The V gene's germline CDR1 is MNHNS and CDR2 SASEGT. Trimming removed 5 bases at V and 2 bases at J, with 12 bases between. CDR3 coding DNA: TGTGCCAGCAGTCCACAGGCGACACAAGAGACCCAGTACTTC. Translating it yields CASSPQATQETQYF.

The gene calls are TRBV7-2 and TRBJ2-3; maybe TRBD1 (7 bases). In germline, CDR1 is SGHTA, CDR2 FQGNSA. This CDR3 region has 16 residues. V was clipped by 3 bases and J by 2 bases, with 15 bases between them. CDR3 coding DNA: TGTGCCAGCAGCTTCGGGGCAGGGGGGATCACAGATACGCAGTATTTT. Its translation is CASSFGAGGITDTQYF.

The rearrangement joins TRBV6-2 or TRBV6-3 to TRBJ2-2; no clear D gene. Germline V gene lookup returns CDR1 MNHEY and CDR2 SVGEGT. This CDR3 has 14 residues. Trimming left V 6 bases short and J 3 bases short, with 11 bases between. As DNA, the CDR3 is TGTGCCAGCAGGCCCGGACGGGACACCGGGGAGCTGTTTTTT. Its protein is CASRPGRDTGELFF.